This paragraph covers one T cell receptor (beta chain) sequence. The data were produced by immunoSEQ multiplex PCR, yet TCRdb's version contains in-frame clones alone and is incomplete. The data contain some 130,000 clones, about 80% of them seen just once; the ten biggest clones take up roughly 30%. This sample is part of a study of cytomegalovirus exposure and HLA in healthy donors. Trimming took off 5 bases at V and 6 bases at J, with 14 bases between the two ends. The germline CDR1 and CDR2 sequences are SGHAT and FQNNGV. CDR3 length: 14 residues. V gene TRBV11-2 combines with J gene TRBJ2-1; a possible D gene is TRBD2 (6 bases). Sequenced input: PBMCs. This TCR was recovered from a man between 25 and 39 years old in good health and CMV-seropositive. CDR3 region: CASSPARLGNEQFF. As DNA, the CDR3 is TGTGCCAGCAGCCCCGCCCGACTAGGCAATGAGCAGTTCTTC. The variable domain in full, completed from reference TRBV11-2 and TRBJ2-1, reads EAGVAQSPRYKIIEKRQSVAFWCNPISGHATLYWYQQILGQGPKLLIQFQNNGVVDDSQLPKDRFSAERLKGVDSTLKIQPAKLEDSAVYLCASSPARLGNEQFFGPGTRLTVL.